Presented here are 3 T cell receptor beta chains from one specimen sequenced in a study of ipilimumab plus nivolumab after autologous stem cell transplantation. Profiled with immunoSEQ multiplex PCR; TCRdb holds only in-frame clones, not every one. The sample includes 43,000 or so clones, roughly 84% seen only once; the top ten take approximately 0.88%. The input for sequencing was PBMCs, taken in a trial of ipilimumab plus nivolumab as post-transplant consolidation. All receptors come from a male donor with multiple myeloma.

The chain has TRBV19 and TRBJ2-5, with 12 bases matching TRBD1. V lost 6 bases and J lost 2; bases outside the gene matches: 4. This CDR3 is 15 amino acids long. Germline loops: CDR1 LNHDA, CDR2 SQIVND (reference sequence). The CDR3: CASRGQGALQETQYF. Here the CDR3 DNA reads TGTGCCAGTAGGGGACAGGGGGCCCTGCAAGAGACCCAGTACTTC.

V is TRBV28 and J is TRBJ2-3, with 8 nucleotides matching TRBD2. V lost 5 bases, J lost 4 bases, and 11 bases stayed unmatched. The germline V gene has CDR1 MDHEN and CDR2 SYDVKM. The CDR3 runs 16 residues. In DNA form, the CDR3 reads TGTGCCAGCAGTCCGGGGGGGCCTTTACGGGCAGATACGCAGTATTTT. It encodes CASSPGGPLRADTQYF.

CDR3 nucleotide sequence: TGTGCCAGCAGTGACTCGTTTCGGCCCCTGGGCTCCTACAATGAGCAGTTCTTC. Translating gives CASSDSFRPLGSYNEQFF. The gene calls are TRBV6-4 and TRBJ2-1; D is uncertain. The V end was cut by 0 bases, the J end by 0 bases, with 15 bases between. The CDR3 length is 18 residues. The germline CDR1 and CDR2 sequences are MRHNA and SNTAGT.